This TCR beta chain was recorded in a study of regulatory T cells in long-lasting Graves disease (dated by TCRdb to the early 2020s). Background on the whole study: Patients with newly diagnosed Graves' disease had been on antithyroid drugs for under 3 months. Patients with persistent Graves' disease were compared with patients with newly diagnosed Graves' disease using TCR sequencing and RNA sequencing of peripheral blood. The study was registered as a clinical trial and conducted in China. TCR sequencing covered around 13 persistent and roughly 20 newly diagnosed Graves' disease patients, 33 samples in total. The research as a whole found: TRBV28, TRBJ1-2 and TRBJ2-5 were preferentially used in persistent disease, while TRBV20-1 and TRBJ2-1 were favored in newly diagnosed disease. Only peripheral blood was studied, because thyroid tissue, the primary lesion, was inaccessible. The authors noted that the small sample size was a limitation that may lower accuracy. Sequencing and analysis were limited to the TCR beta chain. Persistent Graves' disease patients showed lower TCR Shannon entropy and fewer highly expanded clones than newly diagnosed patients, suggesting clonal expansion. Patients with persistent disease shared more public clonotypes (around 2,500) than newly diagnosed patients did (about 970).

The germline V gene encodes CDR1 KGHDR and CDR2 SFDVKD. The CDR3 measures 16 amino acids from cysteine to phenylalanine. Only the CDR3 DNA stays, 48 bases, in frame from base 1. Clipping removes 1 base from V and 9 bases from J, with 9 as the unmatched junction base count. Explained via the paper, the time point label denotes: newly diagnosed GD, antithyroid drugs for less than 3 months. For both TCR sequencing and RNA sequencing, RNA was extracted from PBMCs in TRIzol. The diagnosis of Graves' disease followed American Thyroid Association guidelines. The patients came from an endocrinology department in Xi'an, China. From each patient, approximately 9.9 milliliters of peripheral blood was collected into an EDTA anticoagulant tube. PBMCs were isolated by Ficoll Paque Plus density gradient separation without further T cell sorting. RNA quality was checked with an Agilent 2100 Bioanalyzer and agarose gel, and concentration with a NanoDrop 2000.

At least ten counts were recorded for this clonotype. Its antigen is unknown. There are no base qualities to consult, and no much larger clone falls within one base. Library preparation employed multiplex PCR. Sequencing relied on an Illumina HiSeq 4000. To build TCR beta libraries, CDR3 regions were amplified by Arm-PCR using iRepertoire HTBI primers. Before sequencing, the PCR products went through gel purification. Per the source publication's procedure: A total of roughly 58 TRBV and 14 TRBJ segments were identified across samples and were used for gene usage analysis of CDR3 amino acid clonotypes. COPE and FqMerger were used to merge the filtered high-quality paired reads into contigs. Contigs were aligned with BLAST to IMGT TRBV, TRBD and TRBJ reference genes, and CDR3 was defined per IMGT. Highly expanded clones were defined as clonotypes with a frequency above 0.1%. Shannon entropy was used to measure repertoire diversity, and the Gini coefficient was used to measure V-J evenness. Clonotypes shared by more than one individual were considered public. In-frame beta chains were kept once TCRdb had trimmed the public reads at Q25 with fastp and called clones with MiXCR. Each CDR3 protein appears once, grouped with its most common genes and DNA. The V and J calls shown here were made by TCRdb, not taken from the authors' results. For this sample the table gives about 540,000 distinct CDR3 sequences, of which approximately 12% were detected only once. The ten largest clones represent 10% of the sample.

This sample also appeared in a second study, on T cells in Graves' hyperthyroidism and ophthalmopathy. As the second paper documents: Graves' hyperthyroidism was defined as stable when no progression to ophthalmopathy occurred over 18 months of follow-up. The hyperthyroidism patients were between 18 and 65 years old and newly diagnosed, with a disease duration of less than 2 months. The study excluded patients with uncontrolled infections, other autoimmune diseases, pregnancy or lactation. Clinical symptoms, serum thyroxine and TRAb, thyroid ultrasound, and orbital computed tomography formed the basis for the diagnoses. The TCR CDR3 was subjected to a first round of RT-PCR using the HTBI primer set and the Qiagen OneStep RT-PCR kit. Most expanded thyroid clonotypes (frequency above 0.001) were also detected in blood, suggesting blood repertoires may reflect thyroid immune responses. Ophthalmopathy was separated from stable hyperthyroidism by a 13 V-J signature model, with approximately 90% sensitivity and about 81% specificity obtained in cross-validation and 80%/75% obtained in testing. During validation, the model predicted progression to ophthalmopathy a median of about 5.9 months ahead of onset, with around 70% sensitivity and roughly 75% specificity. TCR V-J signatures able to tell the groups apart were searched for in a discovery cohort of about a hundred patients, of whom roughly 42 had Graves' ophthalmopathy and roughly 59 had stable Graves' hyperthyroidism. An independent validation cohort of under 20 hyperthyroidism patients and about 16 patients who later progressed to ophthalmopathy tested prospective prediction of ophthalmopathy. For training and testing, the 100 or so patients in the discovery cohort were randomly divided in a 7:3 ratio. In about 6 Graves' hyperthyroidism patients, the study also compared T-cell repertoires from thyroid tissue with T-cell repertoires from blood. After sampling, hyperthyroidism patients received methimazole starting at 30 mg daily, and ophthalmopathy patients received high-dose intravenous methylprednisolone. The libraries were constructed in a second round of multiplex PCR and then size-selected and purified. Paired-end sequencing of the libraries was performed with 100 bp reads on an Illumina HiSeq2000. SOAPnuke was used to process the raw data, with reads discarded if the reads contained adapters or uncalled bases, had a mean Phred below 15, or lacked an exact constant-primer or identifier match. COPE v1.2.5 was used to merge high-quality paired reads, and clonotypes were defined as unique nucleotide sequences. Clonotypes were aligned to IMGT TRBV, TRBD and TRBJ reference segments using MiTCR v1.1. The analysis was restricted to V-J combinations with a frequency above 0.0001, which together covered 99% to 99.2% of the repertoires. The TCS score was defined as the ratio of F50 (clonal expansion) to E x V (chaos), calculated using BLOSUM62-based TCRdist between CDR3 peptides within each V-J. Welch's t-statistics and random forest reduced roughly 500 V-J features to roughly 13, which were used in a naive Bayes classifier (R e1071). No statistical method was used to fix the sample size in advance, and group allocation was not hidden from the investigators. The paper describes TCR Vbeta CDR3 sequencing of 120 to 150 peripheral blood samples, made up of 40 to 45 ophthalmopathy patients, approximately 76 hyperthyroidism patients and some 17 progressor patients.

Sequenced here: peripheral blood mononuclear cells (PBMCs), sampled at new diagnosis, from a patient treated with antithyroid drugs. This clonotype originated in a man younger than 40 with Graves disease. Donor details come from another sample of the same person, matched by shared clones. The chain was built from TRBV24-1 and TRBJ2-1; 9 bases in the middle match TRBD2. The CDR3 has the sequence CATSDFWREGRGEQFF. The bases are TGTGCCACCAGTGATTTTTGGCGGGAGGGCCGGGGTGAGCAGTTCTTC.